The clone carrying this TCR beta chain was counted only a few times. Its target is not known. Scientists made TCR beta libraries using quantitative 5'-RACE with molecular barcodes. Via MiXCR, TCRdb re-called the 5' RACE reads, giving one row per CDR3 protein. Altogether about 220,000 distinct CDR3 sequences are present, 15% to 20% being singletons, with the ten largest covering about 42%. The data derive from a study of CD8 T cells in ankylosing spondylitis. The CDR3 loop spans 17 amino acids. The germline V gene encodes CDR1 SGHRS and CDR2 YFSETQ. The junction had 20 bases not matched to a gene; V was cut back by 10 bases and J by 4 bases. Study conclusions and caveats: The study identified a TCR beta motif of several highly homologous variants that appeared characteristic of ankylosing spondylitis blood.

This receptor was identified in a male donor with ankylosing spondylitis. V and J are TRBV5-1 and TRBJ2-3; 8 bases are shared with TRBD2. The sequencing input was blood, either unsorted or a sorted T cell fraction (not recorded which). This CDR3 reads CAVKKDPGLDGPDTQYF. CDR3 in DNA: TGCGCCGTCAAGAAAGATCCGGGACTAGATGGCCCAGATACGCAGTATTTT.